The 16 T cell receptor beta chains below all came from one sample that was sequenced in a study of cytomegalovirus exposure and HLA in healthy donors. Use of 60 Vbeta and 13 Jbeta primers characterized the PCR. Clones were sequenced by immunoSEQ multiplex PCR, and TCRdb holds only the in-frame ones, with some missing. This sample carries tens of thousands of clones, 81% of them seen once, and the ten largest clones take about 1.2%. Sequenced material: PBMCs. Source of these receptors: a girl aged 2 to 9 in good health and CMV-seropositive.

This chain links TRBV25-1 with TRBJ1-5; 9 bases are a match to TRBD1. The CDR3 consists of 17 residues. J lost 7 bases, V lost 4 bases, and 14 bases had no gene match. Germline CDR1 reads MGHDK; CDR2 reads SYGVNS. In DNA, the CDR3 is TGTGCCAGCAGTGCAATCCGGGACAGGGATGTTGGGCAGCCCCAGCATTTT. Translated: CASSAIRDRDVGQPQHF.

The V gene is TRBV4-1, the J gene TRBJ1-5; TRBD1 matches at 8 bases. The germline CDR1 and CDR2 sequences are MGHRA and YSYEKL. This CDR3 spans 19 amino acids. V trimming: 1 base; J trimming: 1 base; junction bases outside the gene matches: 12. CDR3 bases: TGCGCCAGCAGCCAAGGACAAGGACAGGGTCTAAGGAGCAATCAGCCCCAGCATTTT. It yields the protein CASSQGQGQGLRSNQPQHF.

About this clone itself: Germline and junction disagree at one end, which may indicate a read error. The V gene is TRBV7-8, the J gene TRBJ1-5, with unresolved D. In germline, CDR1 is SGHVS, CDR2 FQNEAQ. The CDR3 extends over 16 amino acids. This CDR3 is CASSLAPVAGDQAQHF. Written as DNA, the CDR3 is TGTGCCAGCAGCTTAGCCCCCGTGGCAGGCGATCAGGCCCAGCATTTT. Drawing the rest from reference TRBV7-8 and TRBJ1-5, the complete variable domain is GAGVSQSPRYKVAKRGQDVALRCDPISGHVSLFWYQQALGQGPEFLTYFQNEAQLDKSGLPSDRFFAERPEGSVSTLKIQRTQQEDSAVYLCASSLAPVAGDQAQHFGDGTRLSIL.

Written as DNA, the CDR3 is TGTGCCAGCAGTTTTCGTAGGAGTTCTAGCACAGATACGCAGTATTTT. Translated, it gives CASSFRRSSSTDTQYF. The rearrangement uses TRBV27 and TRBJ2-3; no firm D call. The germline V gene has CDR1 MNHEY and CDR2 SMNVEV (reference sequence). This CDR3 contains 16 residues. Trimming stripped 3 bases from V and 0 bases from J, with 13 bases between.

This clone has more than one count but fewer than ten. The chain joins TRBV4-1 to TRBJ1-5; no definite D call. V lost 1 base, J lost 3 bases, and 7 bases lay in between. The CDR3 loop spans 14 amino acids. In germline, CDR1 is MGHRA, CDR2 YSYEKL. Here the CDR3 DNA reads TGCGCCAGCAGCCAAGGACGGGACAATCAGCCCCAGCATTTT. This sequence encodes CASSQGRDNQPQHF.

This chain links TRBV5-1 with TRBJ2-1, with 7 bases that match TRBD1. The CDR3 runs 13 residues. The V and J ends lost 3 bases and 5 bases, in that order; junction bases with no gene match: 2. CDR1 SGHRS and CDR2 YFSETQ come from the germline V gene. The CDR3 sequence is CASSWTGNNEQFF. CDR3 DNA: TGCGCCAGCAGCTGGACAGGTAACAATGAGCAGTTCTTC.

The CDR3 protein is CASSTPAGNEKLFF. In DNA, the CDR3 is TGTGCCAGTAGTACTCCGGCAGGGAATGAAAAACTGTTTTTT. This rearrangement joins TRBV19 to TRBJ1-4; D is possibly TRBD1 (5 bases). CDR1 is LNHDA and CDR2 is SQIVND in the germline V gene (reference sequence). This CDR3 region has 14 residues. V was cut by 4 bases and J by 5 bases, with 11 bases left in between.

The chain combines TRBV30 with TRBJ2-5, with D possibly TRBD1 on 6 matching bases. From germline, CDR1 is GTSNPN and CDR2 SVGIG (reference sequence). Trimming cost V 0 bases and J 3 bases, with 8 bases left between them. This CDR3 is 13 amino acids long. Written as DNA, the CDR3 is TGTGCCTGGAGTGTACAGGGTAAAGAGACCCAGTACTTC. It codes for CAWSVQGKETQYF.

V and J are TRBV29-1 and TRBJ1-1; D not certain. Germline-derived CDR1 and CDR2 are SQVTM and ANQGSEA. The CDR3 is 10 residues long. Trimming removed 7 bases from V and 7 bases from J, with 10 bases in between. The CDR3 sequence: CSAGEGEAFF. The CDR3 nucleotides read TGCAGCGCCGGAGAAGGTGAAGCTTTCTTT.

The J gene is TRBJ2-4, the V gene TRBV11-1; tentative D call: TRBD2 (6 bases). The germline gives CDR1 SGHAT, CDR2 FQDESV (reference sequence). This CDR3 comprises 15 residues. With 5 bases removed from V and 8 bases from J, the gap between germline ends came to 19 bases. The CDR3 bases are TGTGCCAGCAGCCGCCTAGGCGCCGGAGGGGACATTCAGTACTTC. It specifies CASSRLGAGGDIQYF.

V gene TRBV27 combines with J gene TRBJ1-2; D is undetermined. Germline-derived CDR1 and CDR2 are MNHEY and SMNVEV (reference sequence). The CDR3 is 13 amino acids. Trimming cost V 7 bases and J 6 bases, with 15 bases left between them. The CDR3 here is CASKWTRNDGYTF. The CDR3 nucleotides are TGTGCCAGCAAATGGACTCGGAACGATGGCTACACCTTC.

This clone has a handful of counts. The DNA of the CDR3 is TGTGCCAGCAGCGTTTCCAGTCGATTAGCGGGAGCCACAGATACGCAGTATTTT. It encodes CASSVSSRLAGATDTQYF. The J gene is TRBJ2-3, the V gene TRBV9; 9 nucleotides align to TRBD2. V was pared by 2 bases and J by 2 bases, with 12 bases of the junction left unmatched. CDR1 is SGDLS, CDR2 YYNGEE, per germline. The CDR3 consists of 18 residues. Based on the CDR3 plus reference TRBV9 and TRBJ2-3, the full variable domain is DSGVTQTPKHLITATGQRVTLRCSPRSGDLSVYWYQQSLDQGLQFLIQYYNGEERAKGNILERFSAQQFPDLHSELNLSSLELGDSALYFCASSVSSRLAGATDTQYFGPGTRLTVL.

The chain carries TRBV27 and TRBJ2-7; TRBD1 might be the D (6 bases). Germline-derived CDR1 and CDR2 are MNHEY and SMNVEV (reference sequence). V was shortened by 5 bases and J by 4 bases, with 24 bases between the two germline ends. The CDR3 is 17 residues long. The CDR3 DNA follows: TGTGCCAGCAGTCACAGGGTTGGGGCTTCCCTAAAATACGAGCAGTACTTC. Amino acids: CASSHRVGASLKYEQYF.

This chain joins TRBV27 and TRBJ2-7; unclear D gene. V was trimmed by 2 bases and J by 0 bases, leaving 11 bases between them. The germline V gene encodes CDR1 MNHEY and CDR2 SMNVEV (reference sequence). This CDR3 has 15 amino acids. This chain's CDR3 is CASSLSALSSYEQYF. In DNA form, the CDR3 reads TGTGCCAGCAGTTTAAGCGCCCTGAGCTCCTACGAGCAGTACTTC.

This clone was counted a single time. V usage is TRBV5-1 and J usage is TRBJ2-2, with D maybe TRBD1 (6 bases). CDR1 and CDR2 (germline): SGHRS, YFSETQ. V dropped 3 bases and J dropped 0 bases, with 24 bases sitting between them. The CDR3 contains 20 residues. The CDR3 bases are TGCGCCAGCAGCTCCAAAGTGGGGCAGGGGTACGACGCGAACACCGGGGAGCTGTTTTTT. Its translation is CASSSKVGQGYDANTGELFF.

This clone appeared a few times. This chain links TRBV6-5 with TRBJ2-7; tentative D call: TRBD1 (5 bases). Germline CDR1 is MNHEY and CDR2 is SVGAGI. The CDR3 runs to 15 residues. V was shortened by 0 bases and J by 3 bases, with 12 bases between the two germline ends. CDR3 bases: TGTGCCAGCAGTTACTCGAAGGGGCGCGGCTACGAGCAGTACTTC. Translating it yields CASSYSKGRGYEQYF.